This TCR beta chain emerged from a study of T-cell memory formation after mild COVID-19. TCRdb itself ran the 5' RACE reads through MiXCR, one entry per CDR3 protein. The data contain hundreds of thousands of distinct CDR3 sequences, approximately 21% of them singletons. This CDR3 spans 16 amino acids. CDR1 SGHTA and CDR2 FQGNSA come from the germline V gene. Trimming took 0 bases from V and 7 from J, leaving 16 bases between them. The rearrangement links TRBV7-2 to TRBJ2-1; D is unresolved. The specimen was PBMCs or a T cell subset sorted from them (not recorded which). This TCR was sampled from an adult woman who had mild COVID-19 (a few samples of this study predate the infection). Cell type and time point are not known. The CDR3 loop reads CASSLALRRTTNEQFF. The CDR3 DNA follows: TGTGCCAGCAGCTTAGCGCTCCGTAGGACCACGAATGAGCAGTTCTTC.